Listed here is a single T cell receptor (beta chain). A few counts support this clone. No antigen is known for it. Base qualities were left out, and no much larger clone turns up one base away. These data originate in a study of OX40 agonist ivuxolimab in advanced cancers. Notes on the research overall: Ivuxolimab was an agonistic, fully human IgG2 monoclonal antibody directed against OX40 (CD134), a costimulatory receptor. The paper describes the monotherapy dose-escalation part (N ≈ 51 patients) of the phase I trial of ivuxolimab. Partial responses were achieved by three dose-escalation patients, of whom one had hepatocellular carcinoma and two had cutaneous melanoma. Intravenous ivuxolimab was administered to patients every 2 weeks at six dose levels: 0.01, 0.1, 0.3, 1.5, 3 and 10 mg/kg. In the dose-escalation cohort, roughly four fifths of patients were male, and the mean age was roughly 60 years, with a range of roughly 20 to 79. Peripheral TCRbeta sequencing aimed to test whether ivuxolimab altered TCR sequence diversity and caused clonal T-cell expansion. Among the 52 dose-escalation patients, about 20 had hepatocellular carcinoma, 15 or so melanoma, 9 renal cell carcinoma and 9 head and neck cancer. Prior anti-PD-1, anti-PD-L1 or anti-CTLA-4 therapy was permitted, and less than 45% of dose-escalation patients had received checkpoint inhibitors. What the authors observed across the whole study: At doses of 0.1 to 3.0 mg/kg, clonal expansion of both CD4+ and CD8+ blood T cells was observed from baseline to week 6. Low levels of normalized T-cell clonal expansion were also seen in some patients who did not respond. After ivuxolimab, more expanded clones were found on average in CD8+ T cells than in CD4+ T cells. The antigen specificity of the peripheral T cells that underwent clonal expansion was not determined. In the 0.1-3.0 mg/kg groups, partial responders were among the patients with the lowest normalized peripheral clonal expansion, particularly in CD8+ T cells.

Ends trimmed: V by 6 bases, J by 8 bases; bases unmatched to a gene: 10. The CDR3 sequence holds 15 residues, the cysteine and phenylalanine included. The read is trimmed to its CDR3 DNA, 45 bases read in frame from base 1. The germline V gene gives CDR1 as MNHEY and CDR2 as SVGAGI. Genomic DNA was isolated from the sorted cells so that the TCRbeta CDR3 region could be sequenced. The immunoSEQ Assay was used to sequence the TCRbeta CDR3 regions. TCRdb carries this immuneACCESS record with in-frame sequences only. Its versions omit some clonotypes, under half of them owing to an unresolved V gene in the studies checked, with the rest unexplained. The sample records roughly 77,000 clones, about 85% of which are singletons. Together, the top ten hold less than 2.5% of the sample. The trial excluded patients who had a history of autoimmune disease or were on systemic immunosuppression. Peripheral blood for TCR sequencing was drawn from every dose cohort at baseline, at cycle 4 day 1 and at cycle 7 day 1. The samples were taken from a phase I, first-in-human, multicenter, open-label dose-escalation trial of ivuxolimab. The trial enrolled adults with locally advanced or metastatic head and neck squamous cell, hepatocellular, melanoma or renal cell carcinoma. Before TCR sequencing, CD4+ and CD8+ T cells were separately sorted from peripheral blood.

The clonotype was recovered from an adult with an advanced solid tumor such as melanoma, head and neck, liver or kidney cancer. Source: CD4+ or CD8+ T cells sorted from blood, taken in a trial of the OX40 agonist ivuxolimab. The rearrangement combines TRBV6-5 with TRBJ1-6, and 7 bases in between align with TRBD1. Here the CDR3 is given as CASRQGLNFDSPLHF. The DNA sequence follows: TGTGCCAGCAGACAGGGGCTGAACTTTGATTCACCCCTCCACTTT.